The clone carrying this T cell receptor (beta chain) was counted between two and nine times. Antigen unknown. A single record per CDR3 protein comes from TCRdb applying MiXCR to the reads. The sample holds approximately 350,000 distinct CDR3 sequences, nearly 35% seen once. These data belong to a study of T cell repertoires in cytomegalovirus infection. Overall study context: Selection of CMV epitopes for the study included recently identified HLA-C-restricted and well-studied HLA-B-restricted ones.

Regarding the study as a whole: There were carriers of CMV plus the relevant HLA, and cumulative public TCR beta family frequency identified them. Clonotype analysis showed dominance of the ex vivo response by HLA-C-restricted CMV-specific TCR beta clonotypes.

The sequence was obtained from a human donor in good health (CMV status not recorded). Some clones in this sample may be carry-over from other donors' samples. The sample consisted of cultured PBMCs, taken from culture after CMV antigen stimulation.

CDR3 nucleotide sequence: TGTGCCATCCCAACGGGAGGGCCCTACAATGAGCAGTTCTTC. Amino acid sequence: CAIPTGGPYNEQFF. The V gene is TRBV10-3, the J gene TRBJ2-1; 8 bases agree with TRBD2. V lost 8 bases to trimming and J lost 2 bases; unmatched junction nucleotides: 5. The CDR3 has 14 amino acids. The germline CDR1 and CDR2 sequences are ENHRY and SYGVKD.